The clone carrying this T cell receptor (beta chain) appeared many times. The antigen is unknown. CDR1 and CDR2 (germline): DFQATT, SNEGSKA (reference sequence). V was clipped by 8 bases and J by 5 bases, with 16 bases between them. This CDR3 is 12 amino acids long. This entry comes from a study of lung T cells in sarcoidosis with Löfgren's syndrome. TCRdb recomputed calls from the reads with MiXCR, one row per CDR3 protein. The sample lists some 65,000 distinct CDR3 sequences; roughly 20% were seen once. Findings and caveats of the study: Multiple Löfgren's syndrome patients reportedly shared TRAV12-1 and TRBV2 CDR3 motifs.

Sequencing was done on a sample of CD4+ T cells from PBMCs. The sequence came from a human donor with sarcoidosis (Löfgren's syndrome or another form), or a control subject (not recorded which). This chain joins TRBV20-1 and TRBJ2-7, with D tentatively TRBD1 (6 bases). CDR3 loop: CSSDTQGNEQYV. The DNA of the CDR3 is TGCAGTTCCGACACACAGGGAAACGAGCAGTACGTC.